The 12 T cell receptor beta chains in this list originate from one sample, sequenced in a study of circulating and synovial CD4+ cells in juvenile arthritis. TCRdb's copy holds only in-frame clones and misses some; the assay was immunoSEQ multiplex PCR. The sample consists of some 35,000 clones, about 94% of them appearing once. The sequenced material came from CD4+ T cells from blood. These receptors were taken from a human donor with juvenile idiopathic arthritis.

The V gene is TRBV19, the J gene TRBJ1-1; 7 bases map to TRBD1. The CDR3 is 13 amino acids. Germline CDR1 is LNHDA and CDR2 is SQIVND (reference sequence). With V trimmed by 5 bases and J by 3 bases, 3 bases remained unmatched. The CDR3 loop is CASSFDRDTEAFF. In nucleotides, the CDR3 is TGTGCCAGTAGTTTCGACAGGGACACTGAAGCTTTCTTT.

The chain combines TRBV4-3 with TRBJ2-7, with TRBD2 as a possible D gene (5 bases). Germline V gene sequence: CDR1 LGHNA, CDR2 YSLEER. The CDR3 totals 14 residues. V was trimmed by 0 bases and J by 5 bases, leaving 11 bases between them. Here the CDR3 reads CASSQDLRRDEQYF. In DNA form, the CDR3 reads TGCGCCAGCAGCCAAGATCTCCGGCGGGACGAGCAGTACTTC.

The V and J genes are TRBV30 and TRBJ1-5; D perhaps matches TRBD1 (5 bases). CDR1 and CDR2 from the germline V gene are GTSNPN and SVGIG (reference sequence). The CDR3 length is 13 residues. Deletions cut 4 bases from V and 5 bases from J, with 12 bases between. CDR3 residues: CAWNDGGDQPQHF. DNA for the CDR3: TGTGCCTGGAATGACGGGGGGGATCAGCCCCAGCATTTT.

The chain links TRBV7-9 to TRBJ1-2; the D is unclear. CDR1 SEHNR and CDR2 FQNEAQ come from the germline V gene (reference sequence). This CDR3 comprises 15 residues. The ends were cut back, 2 bases at V and 3 bases at J, with 13 bases in the middle. The CDR3 is CASSLPLRDHYGYTF. The CDR3 DNA is TGTGCCAGCAGCTTACCCTTGCGGGATCACTATGGCTACACCTTC.

The chain recombines TRBV4-3 with TRBJ2-3; possible D gene TRBD1, 6 bases. The length of the CDR3 is 16 residues. V was pared by 4 bases and J by 2 bases, with 16 bases between. Germline CDR1 reads LGHNA; CDR2 reads YSLEER. The CDR3 here is CASSLSTGTPTDTQYF. In nucleotides, the CDR3 is TGCGCCAGCAGCCTCTCCACCGGGACACCCACAGATACGCAGTATTTT.

The J gene is TRBJ1-5, the V gene TRBV30, with D perhaps matching TRBD1 (5 bases). This CDR3 spans 18 amino acids. CDR1 and CDR2 from the germline V gene are GTSNPN and SVGIG (reference sequence). V shed 0 bases and J shed 9 bases, with 27 bases lying between them. CDR3 in amino acids: CAWSVRGAGSQTSRPQHF. The CDR3 coding sequence is TGTGCCTGGAGTGTACGCGGGGCAGGGAGCCAAACTTCGCGGCCCCAGCATTTT.

This chain connects TRBV21-1 to TRBJ1-2. TRBV21-1 has pseudogene status. This CDR3 has 17 amino acids. CDR3 amino acids: CASSNPTVGFGVYGYTF. The CDR3 region has the DNA TGTGCCAGCAGCAACCCCACCGTCGGGTTTGGAGTCTATGGCTACACCTTC.

The genes are TRBV4-2 and TRBJ2-7; 8 nucleotides align to TRBD1. V was pared by 3 bases and J by 3 bases, with 7 bases of the junction left unmatched. Looked up from germline, CDR1 is LGHNA and CDR2 is YNFKEQ. The CDR3 totals 15 residues. CDR3 in DNA: TGTGCCAGCAGCCATTCGCAGGGGGCTGTCTACGAGCAGTACTTC. It yields the protein CASSHSQGAVYEQYF.

This clone was observed a single time. The rearrangement links TRBV2 to TRBJ2-5; 9 nucleotides match TRBD1. The J call may be wrong; the DNA end is better matched by TRBJ2-7. This CDR3 spans 16 amino acids. Germline CDR1 SNHLY, CDR2 FYNNEI. CDR3 nucleotide sequence: TGTGCCAGCAGCCCTCAATCCTCGGGACAGGGATACGAGCAGTACTTC. Translated: CASSPQSSGQGYEQYF.

The J gene is TRBJ1-1, the V gene TRBV6-5, with no clear D. This CDR3 spans 14 amino acids. Between the trimmed V and J ends, which lost 11 bases and 0 bases, there was a span of 16 bases. The germline V gene has CDR1 MNHEY and CDR2 SVGAGI. CDR3 residues: CASKEDSMNTEAFF. The CDR3 bases are TGTGCCTCCAAGGAGGACTCCATGAACACTGAAGCTTTCTTT.

The chain combines TRBV10-1 with TRBJ2-3; 9 bases are shared with TRBD2. The CDR3 consists of 18 residues. J was trimmed by 0 bases and V by 6 bases; bases with no gene match: 13. CDR1 and CDR2 from the germline V gene are WNHNN and SYGVQD (reference sequence). The CDR3 DNA reads as TGCGCCAGCAGCCCTCGGCGGGGGGGCCGGGATAGCACAGATACGCAGTATTTT. Its translation: CASSPRRGGRDSTDTQYF.

Of note for this clone: A junction boundary mismatches the germline segment, possibly from a read error. This same CDR3 is encoded by further DNA sequences in the sample. The chain uses TRBV7-2 and TRBJ1-6, with 7 bases fitting TRBD1. CDR1 SGHTA and CDR2 FQGNSA come from the germline V gene. This CDR3 comprises 17 residues. The CDR3 bases are TGTGCCAGCAGCTTAGCCTACAGGGGAGGTGATAATTCCCCCCTCCACTTT. Its translation: CASSLAYRGGDNSPLHF.